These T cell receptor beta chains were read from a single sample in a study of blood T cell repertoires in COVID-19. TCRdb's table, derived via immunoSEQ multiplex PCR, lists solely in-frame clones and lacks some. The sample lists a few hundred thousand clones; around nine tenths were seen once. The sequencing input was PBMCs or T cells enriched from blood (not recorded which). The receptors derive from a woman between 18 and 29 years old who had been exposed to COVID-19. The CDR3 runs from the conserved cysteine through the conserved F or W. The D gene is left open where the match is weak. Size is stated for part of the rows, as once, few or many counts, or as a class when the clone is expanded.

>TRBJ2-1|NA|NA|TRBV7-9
TGTGCCAGCAGCCCAGATCTAGCAGAGCAGTTCTTC
CASSPDLAEQFF
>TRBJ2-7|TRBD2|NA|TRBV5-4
TGTGCCAGCAGCCCGGGGGGGGCAGCCCGCGAGCAGTACTTC
CASSPGGAAREQYF
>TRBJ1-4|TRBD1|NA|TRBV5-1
TGCGCCAGCAGCTCGGGACAGCCCCGTTCGGAGGGAAAACTGTTTTTT
CASSSGQPRSEGKLFF
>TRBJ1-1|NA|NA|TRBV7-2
TGTGCCAGCAGCTTAAGACAGAACACTGAAGCTTTCTTT
CASSLRQNTEAFF
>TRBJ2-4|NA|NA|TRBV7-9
TGTGCCAGCAGCTTAGGGACAGATCTAGTCAAAAACATTCAGTACTTC
CASSLGTDLVKNIQYF
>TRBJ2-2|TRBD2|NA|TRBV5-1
TGCGCCAGCAGCTTGATAGCGGGAGCAGCCGGGGAGCTGTTTTTT
CASSLIAGAAGELFF
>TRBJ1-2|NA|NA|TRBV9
TGTGCCAGCAGCGTAGAGGAGAATGGCTACACCTTC
CASSVEENGYTF
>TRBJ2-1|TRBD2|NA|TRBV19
TGTGCCAGTAGTATAATCGGGACTAGCGGAAGTCGTGATGAGCAGTTCTTC
CASSIIGTSGSRDEQFF
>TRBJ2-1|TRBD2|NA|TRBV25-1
TGTGCCAGCAGTGACCCCGGTACTAGCGGGAGGAATGAGCAGTTCTTC
CASSDPGTSGRNEQFF
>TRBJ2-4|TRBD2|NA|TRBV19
TGTGCCAGTAGTATCCGCGCCTGGACTAGCGGCGACGGAAACATTCAGTACTTC
CASSIRAWTSGDGNIQYF
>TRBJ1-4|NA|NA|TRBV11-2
TGTGCCAGCAGCTTAACAGGGTACAATGAAAAACTGTTTTTT
CASSLTGYNEKLFF
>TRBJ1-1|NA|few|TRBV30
TGTGCCTGGAGCGATCGGGAACCAGGTCGAGCTTTCTTT
CAWSDREPGRAFF
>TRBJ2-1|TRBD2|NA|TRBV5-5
TGTGCCAGCAGCTTGTCCGCTAGCGGCTATGAGCAGTTCTTC
CASSLSASGYEQFF
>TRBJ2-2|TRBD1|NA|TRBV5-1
TGCGCCAGCAGCTCCTACAGGGGCCCCGGGGAGCTGTTTTTT
CASSSYRGPGELFF
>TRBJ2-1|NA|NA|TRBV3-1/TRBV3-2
TGTGCCAGCAGCCAATGGGAGAACAATGAGCAGTTCTTC
CASSQWENNEQFF